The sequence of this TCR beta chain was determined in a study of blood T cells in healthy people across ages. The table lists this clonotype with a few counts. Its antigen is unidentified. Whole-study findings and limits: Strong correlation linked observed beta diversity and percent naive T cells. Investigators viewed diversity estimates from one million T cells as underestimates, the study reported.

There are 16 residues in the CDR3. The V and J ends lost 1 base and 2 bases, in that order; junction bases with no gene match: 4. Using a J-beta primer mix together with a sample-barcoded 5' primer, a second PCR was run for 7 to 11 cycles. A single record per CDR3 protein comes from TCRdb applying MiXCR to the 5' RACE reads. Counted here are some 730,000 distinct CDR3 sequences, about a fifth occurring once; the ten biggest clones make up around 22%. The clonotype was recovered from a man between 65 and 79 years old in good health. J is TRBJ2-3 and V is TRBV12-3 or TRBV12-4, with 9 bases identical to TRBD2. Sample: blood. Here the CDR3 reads CASSLERGANTDTQYF. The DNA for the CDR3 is TGTGCCAGCAGTTTAGAGCGGGGGGCAAACACAGATACGCAGTATTTT.